This T cell receptor (beta chain) was identified during a study of blood T cell repertoires in COVID-19. The data were produced by immunoSEQ multiplex PCR, yet TCRdb's version contains in-frame clones alone and is incomplete. The profile covers some 300,000 clones, with approximately 91% appearing a single time and about 9.9% taken by the ten largest. The receptor was isolated from a woman aged 40 to 50 who had recovered from COVID-19. The sample was PBMCs or T cells enriched from blood (not recorded which).

In DNA, the CDR3 is TGTGCCAGCAGTGATGGACAGTTGAGCTCAGACACCATATATTTT. It translates to CASSDGQLSSDTIYF. The chain carries TRBV2 and TRBJ1-3; D is possibly TRBD1 (6 bases). Per the germline V gene, CDR1 is SNHLY and CDR2 is FYNNEI. The CDR3 is 15 amino acids. Trimming stripped 3 bases from V and 8 bases from J, with 17 bases between.